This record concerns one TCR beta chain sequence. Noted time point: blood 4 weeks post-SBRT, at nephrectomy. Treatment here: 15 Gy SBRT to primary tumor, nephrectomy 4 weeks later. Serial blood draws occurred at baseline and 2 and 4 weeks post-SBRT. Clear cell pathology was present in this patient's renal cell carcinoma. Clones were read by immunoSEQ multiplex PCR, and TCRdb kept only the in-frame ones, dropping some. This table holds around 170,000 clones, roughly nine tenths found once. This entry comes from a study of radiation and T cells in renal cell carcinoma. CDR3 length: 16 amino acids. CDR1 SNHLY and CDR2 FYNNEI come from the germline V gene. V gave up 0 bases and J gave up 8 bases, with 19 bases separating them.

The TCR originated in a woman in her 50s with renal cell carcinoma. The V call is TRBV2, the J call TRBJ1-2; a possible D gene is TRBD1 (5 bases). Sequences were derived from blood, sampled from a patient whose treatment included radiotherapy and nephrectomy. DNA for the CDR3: TGTGCCAGCAGTGAAGCTAGCGGTTCGGGACTGCGGGGCTACACCTTC. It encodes CASSEASGSGLRGYTF.